The clone carrying this T cell receptor (beta chain) appeared a single time. The antigen is undetermined. CDR3 size: 15 residues. CDR1 and CDR2 (germline): SGHNT, YENEEA. J was trimmed by 3 bases and V by 10 bases; bases with no gene match: 11. This record comes from a study of shared clonotypes between healthy human individuals. Study results and limitations: Naive subsets typically showed greater estimated richness than memory subsets.

The repertoire was sequenced with immunoSEQ multiplex PCR; TCRdb's copy has only in-frame clones and lacks some. Of over 1.4 million clones listed, roughly 95% are singletons. This chain uses TRBV11-3 with TRBJ2-2; 7 nucleotides match TRBD1. This clonotype was sampled from a man aged 25 to 45 in good health. Specimen: naive CD4+ T cells sorted from blood. Subset described: CD45RA+ positively selected. CDR3 bases: TGTGCCACCTCCAGGGGGTATGATGACACCGGGGAGCTGTTTTTT. Residues: CATSRGYDDTGELFF.